This TCR beta chain comes out of a study of cytomegalovirus exposure and HLA in healthy donors. General observations from the study: Among donors in an Asian-associated ancestry cluster, a later analysis reportedly found fewer N-insertions than the approximately 700-donor mean. Most sequenced TCRs were rare (though some public TCRs occurred in many donors). CMV antigen specificity was confirmed in vitro for a few CMV-associated chains.

60 Vbeta and 13 Jbeta primers were used in PCR. Sequencing was performed with immunoSEQ multiplex PCR; in TCRdb, only in-frame clones are kept and a portion is missing. The sample contains around 86,000 clones, about 80% of which appear only once. Details on this clone: Its specificity is unknown.

Germline CDR1 and CDR2: SGHTA and FQGNSA. Trimming took 5 bases from V and 7 from J; bases not matched to a gene: 4. The CDR3 totals 14 residues. The rearrangement uses TRBV7-2 and TRBJ2-2, with TRBD1 matching over 10 bases. The sample taken for sequencing was PBMCs. This receptor was identified in a female donor in good health and CMV-seronegative. This chain's CDR3 is CASSPGQGIGELFF. The CDR3, as DNA: TGTGCCAGCAGCCCGGGACAGGGGATCGGGGAGCTGTTTTTT.